The rows below give T cell receptor beta chains drawn from one sample of a study of blood T cell repertoires in COVID-19. Sequencing was performed with immunoSEQ multiplex PCR; in TCRdb, only in-frame clones are kept and a portion is missing. The table records around 99,000 clones, over 70% of them present only once. The sample was peripheral blood. The receptors come from a woman aged 50 to 60 with acute or convalescent COVID-19. Both conserved end residues are part of each CDR3. Each record gives: D gene, V gene, J gene, clone size, CDR3 protein, CDR3 DNA. D genes are given only for firm matches. The size of a clone is reported for some rows only, either as once, few or many, or as a class for expanded clones.

d_gene: TRBD1
v_gene: TRBV2
j_gene: TRBJ1-3
abundance: -
CDR3aa: CASSARGQRNTIYF
CDR3nt: TGTGCCAGCAGTGCCAGGGGGCAGAGAAACACCATATATTTT

d_gene: TRBD1
v_gene: TRBV5-4
j_gene: TRBJ1-2
abundance: -
CDR3aa: CASSFVTGPYGYTF
CDR3nt: TGTGCCAGCAGCTTCGTGACAGGGCCCTACGGCTACACCTTC

d_gene: -
v_gene: TRBV6-1
j_gene: TRBJ1-2
abundance: -
CDR3aa: CASSEATDYGYTF
CDR3nt: TGTGCCAGCAGTGAAGCTACAGACTATGGCTACACCTTC

d_gene: -
v_gene: TRBV5-1
j_gene: TRBJ1-4
abundance: once
CDR3aa: CASKEGPGGEKLFF
CDR3nt: TGCGCCAGCAAGGAGGGGCCGGGAGGGGAAAAACTGTTTTTT

d_gene: -
v_gene: TRBV6-5
j_gene: TRBJ2-2
abundance: -
CDR3aa: CASSLGRAYTGELFF
CDR3nt: TGTGCCAGCAGTTTGGGCAGGGCGTACACCGGGGAGCTGTTTTTT

d_gene: TRBD1
v_gene: TRBV3-1/TRBV3-2
j_gene: TRBJ2-1
abundance: -
CDR3aa: CASSQDRQGQPWSRQFF
CDR3nt: TGTGCCAGCAGCCAAGATCGACAGGGGCAACCCTGGTCAAGGCAGTTCTTC

d_gene: -
v_gene: TRBV19
j_gene: TRBJ1-2
abundance: -
CDR3aa: CASSRRHTDGYTF
CDR3nt: TGTGCCAGTAGTAGGCGGCACACGGATGGCTACACCTTC

d_gene: TRBD1
v_gene: TRBV2
j_gene: TRBJ1-1
abundance: -
CDR3aa: CASRDRGAVTEAFF
CDR3nt: TGTGCCAGCAGGGACAGGGGAGCGGTTACAGAAGCTTTCTTT

d_gene: -
v_gene: TRBV7-9
j_gene: TRBJ1-3
abundance: -
CDR3aa: CASSLGAKTSGNTIYF
CDR3nt: TGTGCCAGCAGCTTAGGTGCAAAGACCTCCGGGAACACCATATATTTT

d_gene: -
v_gene: TRBV9
j_gene: TRBJ1-2
abundance: few
CDR3aa: CASTRAENYGYTF
CDR3nt: TGTGCCAGCACCCGAGCGGAGAACTATGGCTACACCTTC

d_gene: TRBD2
v_gene: TRBV14
j_gene: TRBJ2-1
abundance: -
CDR3aa: CASSPHSGGGYNEQFF
CDR3nt: TGTGCCAGCAGCCCCCACTCTGGGGGGGGATACAATGAGCAGTTCTTC

d_gene: -
v_gene: TRBV3-1/TRBV3-2
j_gene: TRBJ1-5
abundance: -
CDR3aa: CASSQRGWDQPQHF
CDR3nt: TGTGCCAGCAGCCAACGAGGTTGGGATCAGCCCCAGCATTTT

d_gene: -
v_gene: TRBV2
j_gene: TRBJ1-1
abundance: once
CDR3aa: CASNQGRGTEAFF
CDR3nt: TGTGCCAGCAATCAAGGGCGGGGGACTGAAGCTTTCTTT

d_gene: -
v_gene: TRBV3-1/TRBV3-2
j_gene: TRBJ1-1
abundance: -
CDR3aa: CASSPRGRQAFF
CDR3nt: TGTGCCAGCAGCCCAAGGGGGAGACAAGCTTTCTTT

d_gene: -
v_gene: TRBV25-1
j_gene: TRBJ2-6
abundance: -
CDR3aa: CASSDPGETGANVLTF
CDR3nt: TGTGCCAGCAGTGACCCGGGGGAGACTGGGGCCAACGTCCTGACTTTC

d_gene: -
v_gene: TRBV19
j_gene: TRBJ2-1
abundance: -
CDR3aa: CASSFSETGSYNEQFF
CDR3nt: TGTGCCAGTAGCTTCAGCGAGACTGGCTCCTACAATGAGCAGTTCTTC

d_gene: -
v_gene: TRBV30
j_gene: TRBJ1-5
abundance: -
CDR3aa: CAWSVGQPNQPQHF
CDR3nt: TGTGCCTGGAGTGTAGGACAACCAAATCAGCCCCAGCATTTT

d_gene: TRBD2
v_gene: TRBV7-7
j_gene: TRBJ2-5
abundance: -
CDR3aa: CASSLSGGYQETQYF
CDR3nt: TGTGCTAGCAGCTTATCCGGGGGGTACCAAGAGACCCAGTACTTC

d_gene: -
v_gene: TRBV11-2
j_gene: TRBJ2-1
abundance: -
CDR3aa: CASSRRQLVGAYNEQFF
CDR3nt: TGTGCCAGCAGCCGAAGGCAACTAGTCGGGGCCTACAATGAGCAGTTCTTC

d_gene: -
v_gene: TRBV12-5
j_gene: TRBJ1-6
abundance: once
CDR3aa: CASGLERNSPLHF
CDR3nt: TGTGCTAGTGGTCTCGAGCGGAATTCACCCCTCCACTTT

d_gene: -
v_gene: TRBV12-3/TRBV12-4
j_gene: TRBJ2-3
abundance: -
CDR3aa: CASRPTGTSTQYF
CDR3nt: TGTGCCAGCAGGCCGACCGGGACATCTACGCAGTATTTT

d_gene: -
v_gene: TRBV5-1
j_gene: TRBJ1-1
abundance: -
CDR3aa: CASSQGTANTEAFF
CDR3nt: TGCGCCAGCAGCCAGGGGACGGCGAACACTGAAGCTTTCTTT

d_gene: -
v_gene: TRBV6-5
j_gene: TRBJ2-1
abundance: -
CDR3aa: CASSTPRYNEQFF
CDR3nt: TGTGCCAGCAGTACCCCTAGATACAATGAGCAGTTCTTC

d_gene: TRBD1
v_gene: TRBV5-1
j_gene: TRBJ1-2
abundance: few
CDR3aa: CASSQGAIGYTF
CDR3nt: TGCGCCAGCAGCCAGGGGGCGATCGGCTACACCTTC

d_gene: TRBD2
v_gene: TRBV5-1
j_gene: TRBJ2-1
abundance: -
CDR3aa: CASIRGTSGGNEQFF
CDR3nt: TGCGCCAGCATCCGTGGGACTAGCGGGGGAAATGAGCAGTTCTTC

d_gene: -
v_gene: TRBV2
j_gene: TRBJ1-5
abundance: -
CDR3aa: CASSGGGKQPQHF
CDR3nt: TGTGCCAGCAGTGGGGGCGGCAAGCAGCCCCAGCATTTT

d_gene: -
v_gene: TRBV6-5
j_gene: TRBJ1-6
abundance: -
CDR3aa: CASSRSNSPLHF
CDR3nt: TGTGCCAGCAGTAGGAGTAATTCACCCCTCCACTTT

d_gene: TRBD2
v_gene: TRBV11-2
j_gene: TRBJ2-3
abundance: -
CDR3aa: CASSFKGSSGTSTDTQYF
CDR3nt: TGTGCCAGCAGCTTTAAGGGATCTAGCGGAACTAGCACAGATACGCAGTATTTT

d_gene: TRBD2
v_gene: TRBV9
j_gene: TRBJ2-3
abundance: -
CDR3aa: CASSPSGLATDTQYF
CDR3nt: TGTGCCAGCAGCCCTTCGGGACTAGCAACAGATACGCAGTATTTT

d_gene: -
v_gene: TRBV5-8
j_gene: TRBJ1-6
abundance: -
CDR3aa: CASSLLASPLHF
CDR3nt: TGTGCCAGCAGCTTACTAGCTTCACCCCTCCACTTT

d_gene: TRBD1
v_gene: TRBV6-1
j_gene: TRBJ1-2
abundance: -
CDR3aa: CASSDYGTAANYGYTF
CDR3nt: TGTGCCAGCAGTGACTACGGGACAGCCGCTAACTATGGCTACACCTTC

d_gene: TRBD2
v_gene: TRBV11-2
j_gene: TRBJ2-6
abundance: -
CDR3aa: CASSRYGLAGANVLTF
CDR3nt: TGTGCCAGCAGCAGATACGGACTAGCTGGGGCCAACGTCCTGACTTTC

d_gene: TRBD1
v_gene: TRBV2
j_gene: TRBJ1-1
abundance: -
CDR3aa: CASIETGGGVGTEAFF
CDR3nt: TGTGCCAGCATCGAGACAGGGGGGGGTGTTGGCACTGAAGCTTTCTTT

d_gene: TRBD2
v_gene: TRBV6-5
j_gene: TRBJ2-7
abundance: once
CDR3aa: CASSYSGGRSSYEQYF
CDR3nt: TGTGCCAGCAGTTACTCGGGCGGGAGGAGCTCCTACGAGCAGTACTTC

d_gene: -
v_gene: TRBV10-3
j_gene: TRBJ2-7
abundance: -
CDR3aa: CAISDPDRTYEQYF
CDR3nt: TGTGCCATCAGTGACCCTGACAGAACCTACGAGCAGTACTTC

d_gene: TRBD1
v_gene: TRBV19
j_gene: TRBJ1-1
abundance: -
CDR3aa: CASRNRDRGNTEAFF
CDR3nt: TGTGCCAGTAGAAATCGGGACAGGGGTAACACTGAAGCTTTCTTT

d_gene: TRBD2
v_gene: TRBV7-6
j_gene: TRBJ2-2
abundance: -
CDR3aa: CASSLLAGSTGELFF
CDR3nt: TGTGCCAGCAGCTTGCTAGCGGGGTCCACCGGGGAGCTGTTTTTT

d_gene: TRBD1
v_gene: TRBV7-9
j_gene: TRBJ2-7
abundance: few
CDR3aa: CASSLTGTGNEQYF
CDR3nt: TGTGCCAGCAGCTTAACCGGGACAGGGAACGAGCAGTACTTC

d_gene: -
v_gene: TRBV2
j_gene: TRBJ1-2
abundance: -
CDR3aa: CASSEIQGLCTF
CDR3nt: TGTGCCAGCAGTGAGATCCAGGGATTGTGCACCTTC

d_gene: -
v_gene: TRBV5-1
j_gene: TRBJ2-2
abundance: -
CDR3aa: CASSLGRAINTGELFF
CDR3nt: TGCGCCAGCAGCTTGGGCAGGGCTATCAACACCGGGGAGCTGTTTTTT

d_gene: TRBD1
v_gene: TRBV5-1
j_gene: TRBJ2-3
abundance: -
CDR3aa: CASSLAGGGPSTDTQYF
CDR3nt: TGCGCCAGCAGCTTGGCAGGGGGCGGACCGAGCACAGATACGCAGTATTTT

d_gene: TRBD2
v_gene: TRBV6-1
j_gene: TRBJ2-7
abundance: -
CDR3aa: CASSEWAGGIYEQYF
CDR3nt: TGTGCCAGCAGTGAATGGGCCGGGGGGATCTACGAGCAGTACTTC

d_gene: TRBD1
v_gene: TRBV4-2
j_gene: TRBJ1-1
abundance: -
CDR3aa: CASSVQTGDTEAFF
CDR3nt: TGTGCCAGCAGCGTCCAGACAGGGGACACTGAAGCTTTCTTT

d_gene: TRBD1
v_gene: TRBV9
j_gene: TRBJ1-1
abundance: few
CDR3aa: CASSVLRTGEGTEAFF
CDR3nt: TGTGCCAGCAGCGTACTCAGGACAGGGGAAGGCACTGAAGCTTTCTTT

d_gene: TRBD1
v_gene: TRBV6-5
j_gene: TRBJ1-2
abundance: once
CDR3aa: CASRPGGLYGYTF
CDR3nt: TGTGCCAGCAGACCAGGGGGCCTCTATGGCTACACCTTC

d_gene: -
v_gene: TRBV10-3
j_gene: TRBJ1-6
abundance: -
CDR3aa: CAIGEVTDNSPLHF
CDR3nt: TGTGCCATCGGGGAGGTGACAGATAATTCACCCCTCCACTTT

d_gene: -
v_gene: TRBV5-1
j_gene: TRBJ1-1
abundance: -
CDR3aa: CASSTEVGTEAFF
CDR3nt: TGCGCCAGCAGCACCGAGGTTGGAACTGAAGCTTTCTTT

d_gene: -
v_gene: TRBV9
j_gene: TRBJ2-6
abundance: -
CDR3aa: CASSGRGYWTLSSGANVLTF
CDR3nt: TGTGCCAGCAGCGGACGAGGGTACTGGACCCTGAGCTCTGGGGCCAACGTCCTGACTTTC

d_gene: -
v_gene: TRBV9
j_gene: TRBJ1-2
abundance: -
CDR3aa: CASSLQDYGYTF
CDR3nt: TGTGCCAGCAGCCTCCAGGACTATGGCTACACCTTC